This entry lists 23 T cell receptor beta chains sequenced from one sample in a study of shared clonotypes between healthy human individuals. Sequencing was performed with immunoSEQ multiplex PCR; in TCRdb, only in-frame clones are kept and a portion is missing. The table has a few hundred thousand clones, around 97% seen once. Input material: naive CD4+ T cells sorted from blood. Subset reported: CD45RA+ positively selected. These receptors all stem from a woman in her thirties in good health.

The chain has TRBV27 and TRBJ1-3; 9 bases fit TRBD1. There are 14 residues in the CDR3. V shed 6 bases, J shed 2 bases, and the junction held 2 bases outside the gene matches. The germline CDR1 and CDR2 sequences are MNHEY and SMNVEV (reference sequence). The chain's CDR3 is CASRRQGAGNTIYF. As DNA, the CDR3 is TGTGCCAGCAGGAGACAGGGGGCTGGAAACACCATATATTTT.

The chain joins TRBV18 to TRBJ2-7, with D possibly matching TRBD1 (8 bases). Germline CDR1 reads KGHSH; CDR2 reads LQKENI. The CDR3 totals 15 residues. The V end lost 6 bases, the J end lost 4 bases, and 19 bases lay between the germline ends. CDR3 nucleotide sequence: TGTGCCAGCTCCGACGGGAGGACAGGGTCGTACGAGCAGTACTTC. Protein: CASSDGRTGSYEQYF.

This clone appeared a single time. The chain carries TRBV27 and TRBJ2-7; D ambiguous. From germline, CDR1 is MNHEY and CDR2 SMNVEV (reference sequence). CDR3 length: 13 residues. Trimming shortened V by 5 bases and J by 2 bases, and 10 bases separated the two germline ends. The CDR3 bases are TGTGCCAGCAGTAATGCCCTCCCCTACGAGCAGTACTTC. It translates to CASSNALPYEQYF.

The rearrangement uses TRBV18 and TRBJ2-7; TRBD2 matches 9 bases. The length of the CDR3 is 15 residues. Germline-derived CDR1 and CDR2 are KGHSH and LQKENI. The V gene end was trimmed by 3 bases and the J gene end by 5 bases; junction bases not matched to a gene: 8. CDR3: CASSPGGRAWDEQYF. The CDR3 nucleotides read TGTGCCAGCTCACCGGGCGGGAGGGCCTGGGACGAGCAGTACTTC.

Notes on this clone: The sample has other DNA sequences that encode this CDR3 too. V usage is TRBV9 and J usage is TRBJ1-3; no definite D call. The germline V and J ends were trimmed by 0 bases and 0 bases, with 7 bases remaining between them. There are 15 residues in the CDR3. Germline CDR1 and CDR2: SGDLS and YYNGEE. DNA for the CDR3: TGTGCCAGCAGCGTAGGAGATTACTCTGGAAACACCATATATTTT. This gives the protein CASSVGDYSGNTIYF. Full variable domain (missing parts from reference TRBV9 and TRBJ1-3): DSGVTQTPKHLITATGQRVTLRCSPRSGDLSVYWYQQSLDQGLQFLIQYYNGEERAKGNILERFSAQQFPDLHSELNLSSLELGDSALYFCASSVGDYSGNTIYFGEGSWLTVV.

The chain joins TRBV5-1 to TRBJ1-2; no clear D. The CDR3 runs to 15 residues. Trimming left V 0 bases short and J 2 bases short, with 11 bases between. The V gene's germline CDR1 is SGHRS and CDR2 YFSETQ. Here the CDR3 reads CASSLEPLQNYGYTF. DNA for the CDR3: TGCGCCAGCAGCTTGGAGCCCCTGCAAAACTATGGCTACACCTTC. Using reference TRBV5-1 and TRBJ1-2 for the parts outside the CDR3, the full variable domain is KAGVTQTPRYLIKTRGQQVTLSCSPISGHRSVSWYQQTPGQGLQFLFEYFSETQRNKGNFPGRFSGRQFSNSRSEMNVSTLELGDSALYLCASSLEPLQNYGYTFGSGTRLTVV.

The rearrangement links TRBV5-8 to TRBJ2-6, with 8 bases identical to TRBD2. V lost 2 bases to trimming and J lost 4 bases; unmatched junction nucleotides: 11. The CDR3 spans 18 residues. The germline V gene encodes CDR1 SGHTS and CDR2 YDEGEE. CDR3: CASSFLSGSLSGANVLTF. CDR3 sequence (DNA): TGTGCCAGCAGCTTCCTGAGCGGGAGTTTATCCGGGGCCAACGTCCTGACTTTC. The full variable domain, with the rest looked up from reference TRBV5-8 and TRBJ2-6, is EAGVTQSPTHLIKTRGQQATLRCSPISGHTSVYWYQQALGLGLQFLLWYDEGEERNRGNFPPRFSGRQFPNYSSELNVNALELEDSALYLCASSFLSGSLSGANVLTFGAGSRLTVL.

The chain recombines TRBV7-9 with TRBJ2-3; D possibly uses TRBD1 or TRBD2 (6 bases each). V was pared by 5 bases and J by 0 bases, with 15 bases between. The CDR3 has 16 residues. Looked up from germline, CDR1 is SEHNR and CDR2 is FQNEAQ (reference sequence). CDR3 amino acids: CASSQEGGASTDTQYF. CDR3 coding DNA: TGTGCCAGCAGCCAAGAGGGGGGCGCTAGCACAGATACGCAGTATTTT.

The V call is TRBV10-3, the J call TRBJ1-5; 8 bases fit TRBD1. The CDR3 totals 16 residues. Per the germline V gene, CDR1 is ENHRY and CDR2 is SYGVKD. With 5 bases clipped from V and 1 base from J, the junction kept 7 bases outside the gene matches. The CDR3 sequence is CAISRTGLESNQPQHF. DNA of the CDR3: TGTGCCATCAGTAGGACAGGGCTGGAGAGCAATCAGCCCCAGCATTTT.

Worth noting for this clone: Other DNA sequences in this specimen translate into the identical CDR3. Here the CDR3 reads CASSRTSGSYEQYF. As DNA, the CDR3 is TGTGCCAGCAGTAGGACTAGCGGGAGCTACGAGCAGTACTTC. The V and J genes are TRBV28 and TRBJ2-7, with 13 bases fitting TRBD2. The CDR3 is 14 residues long. Germline V gene sequence: CDR1 MDHEN, CDR2 SYDVKM. After removal of 5 bases from V and 3 bases from J, the junction contained 1 base not matched to a gene.

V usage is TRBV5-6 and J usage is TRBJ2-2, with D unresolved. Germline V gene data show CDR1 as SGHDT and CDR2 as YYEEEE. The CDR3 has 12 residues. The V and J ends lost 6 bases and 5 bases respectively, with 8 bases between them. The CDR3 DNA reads TGTGCCAGCACCCGGTGGACCGGGGAGCTGTTTTTT. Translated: CASTRWTGELFF.

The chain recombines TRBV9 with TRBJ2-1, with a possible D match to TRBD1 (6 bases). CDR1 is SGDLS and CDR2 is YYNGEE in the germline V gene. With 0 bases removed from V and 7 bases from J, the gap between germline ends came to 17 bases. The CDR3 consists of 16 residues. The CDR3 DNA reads TGTGCCAGCAGCGTAGGTGGGGGCGCTTTCTGGAATGAGCAGTTCTTC. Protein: CASSVGGGAFWNEQFF. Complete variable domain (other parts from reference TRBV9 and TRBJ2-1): DSGVTQTPKHLITATGQRVTLRCSPRSGDLSVYWYQQSLDQGLQFLIQYYNGEERAKGNILERFSAQQFPDLHSELNLSSLELGDSALYFCASSVGGGAFWNEQFFGPGTRLTVL.

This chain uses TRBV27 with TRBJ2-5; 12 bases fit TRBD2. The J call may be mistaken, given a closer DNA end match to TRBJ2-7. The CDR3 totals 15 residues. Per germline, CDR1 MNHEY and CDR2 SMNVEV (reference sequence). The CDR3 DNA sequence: TGTGCCAGCAGTTCTAGCGGGAGGGCCGGGTACGAGCAGTACTTC. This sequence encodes CASSSSGRAGYEQYF.

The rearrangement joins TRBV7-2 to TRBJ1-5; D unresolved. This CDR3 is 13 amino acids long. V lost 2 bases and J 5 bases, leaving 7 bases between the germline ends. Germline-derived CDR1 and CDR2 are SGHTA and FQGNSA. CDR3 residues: CASSLFTDQPQHF. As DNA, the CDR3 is TGTGCCAGCAGCTTATTTACAGATCAGCCCCAGCATTTT.

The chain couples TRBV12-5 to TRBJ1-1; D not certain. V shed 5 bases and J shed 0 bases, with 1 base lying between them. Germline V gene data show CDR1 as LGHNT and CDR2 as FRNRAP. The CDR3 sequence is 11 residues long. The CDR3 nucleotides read TGTGCTAGTGGTCTGAACACTGAAGCTTTCTTT. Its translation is CASGLNTEAFF. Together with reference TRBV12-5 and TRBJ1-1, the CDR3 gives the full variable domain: DARVTQTPRHKVTEMGQEVTMRCQPILGHNTVFWYRQTMMQGLELLAYFRNRAPLDDSGMPKDRFSAEMPDATLATLKIQPSEPRDSAVYFCASGLNTEAFFGQGTRLTVV.

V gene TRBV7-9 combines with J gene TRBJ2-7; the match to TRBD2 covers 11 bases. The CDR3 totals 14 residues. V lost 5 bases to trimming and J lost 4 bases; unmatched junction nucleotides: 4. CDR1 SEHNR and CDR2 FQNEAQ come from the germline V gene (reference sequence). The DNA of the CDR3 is TGTGCCAGCAGCACGGGACTAGCGGATTACGAGCAGTACTTC. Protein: CASSTGLADYEQYF.

The CDR3 DNA reads as TGTGCCAGCAGCTTGTTTGGGACCAGGGATCAAGAGACCCAGTACTTC. Residues: CASSLFGTRDQETQYF. The chain uses TRBV5-4 and TRBJ2-5; tentatively, D is TRBD1 or TRBD2 (5 bases each). CDR3 size: 16 residues. In germline, CDR1 is SGHNT, CDR2 YYREEE (reference sequence). The germline V and J ends were trimmed by 1 base and 2 bases, with 15 bases remaining between them.

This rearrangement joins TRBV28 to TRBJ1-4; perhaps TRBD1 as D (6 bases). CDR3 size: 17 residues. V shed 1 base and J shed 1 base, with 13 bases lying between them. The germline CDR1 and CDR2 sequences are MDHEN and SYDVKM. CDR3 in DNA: TGTGCCAGCAGTTTATATGGCAGGGGAATAACTAATGAAAAACTGTTTTTT. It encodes CASSLYGRGITNEKLFF.

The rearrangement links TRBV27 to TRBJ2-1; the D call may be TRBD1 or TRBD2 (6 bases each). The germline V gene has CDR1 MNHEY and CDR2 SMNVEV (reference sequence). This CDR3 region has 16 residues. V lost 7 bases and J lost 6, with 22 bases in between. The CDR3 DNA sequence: TGTGCCAGCACCCATAACCCGGGGGCAGGCTTCAATGAGCAGTTCTTC. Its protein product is CASTHNPGAGFNEQFF.

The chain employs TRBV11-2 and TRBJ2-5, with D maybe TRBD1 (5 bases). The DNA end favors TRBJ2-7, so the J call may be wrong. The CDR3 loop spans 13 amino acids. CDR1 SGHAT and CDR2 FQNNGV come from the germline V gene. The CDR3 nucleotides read TGTGCCAGCAGCTCCCAGGGTAACTACGAGCAGTACTTC. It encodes CASSSQGNYEQYF.

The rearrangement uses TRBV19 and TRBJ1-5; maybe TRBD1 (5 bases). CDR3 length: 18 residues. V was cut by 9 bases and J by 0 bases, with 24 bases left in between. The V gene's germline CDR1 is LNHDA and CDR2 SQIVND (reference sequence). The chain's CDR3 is CASRGGGASADSNQPQHF. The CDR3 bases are TGTGCCAGCCGCGGTGGCGGGGCGTCGGCAGATAGCAATCAGCCCCAGCATTTT.

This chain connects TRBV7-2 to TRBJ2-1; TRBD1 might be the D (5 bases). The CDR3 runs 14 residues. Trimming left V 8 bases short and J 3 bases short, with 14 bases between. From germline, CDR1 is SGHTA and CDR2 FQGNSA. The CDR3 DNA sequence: TGTGCCAGCGGCCCTCGAAGGGGCTACAATGAGCAGTTCTTC. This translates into CASGPRRGYNEQFF. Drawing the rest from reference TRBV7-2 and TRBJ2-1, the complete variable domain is GAGVSQSPSNKVTEKGKDVELRCDPISGHTALYWYRQSLGQGLEFLIYFQGNSAPDKSGLPSDRFSAERTGGSVSTLTIQRTQQEDSAVYLCASGPRRGYNEQFFGPGTRLTVL.

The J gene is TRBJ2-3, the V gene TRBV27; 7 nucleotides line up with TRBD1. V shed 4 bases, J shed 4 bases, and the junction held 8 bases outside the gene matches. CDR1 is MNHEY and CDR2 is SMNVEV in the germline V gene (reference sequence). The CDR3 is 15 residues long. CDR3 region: CASSSLQGTADTQYF. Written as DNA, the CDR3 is TGTGCCAGCAGTTCGCTACAGGGGACCGCAGATACGCAGTATTTT.